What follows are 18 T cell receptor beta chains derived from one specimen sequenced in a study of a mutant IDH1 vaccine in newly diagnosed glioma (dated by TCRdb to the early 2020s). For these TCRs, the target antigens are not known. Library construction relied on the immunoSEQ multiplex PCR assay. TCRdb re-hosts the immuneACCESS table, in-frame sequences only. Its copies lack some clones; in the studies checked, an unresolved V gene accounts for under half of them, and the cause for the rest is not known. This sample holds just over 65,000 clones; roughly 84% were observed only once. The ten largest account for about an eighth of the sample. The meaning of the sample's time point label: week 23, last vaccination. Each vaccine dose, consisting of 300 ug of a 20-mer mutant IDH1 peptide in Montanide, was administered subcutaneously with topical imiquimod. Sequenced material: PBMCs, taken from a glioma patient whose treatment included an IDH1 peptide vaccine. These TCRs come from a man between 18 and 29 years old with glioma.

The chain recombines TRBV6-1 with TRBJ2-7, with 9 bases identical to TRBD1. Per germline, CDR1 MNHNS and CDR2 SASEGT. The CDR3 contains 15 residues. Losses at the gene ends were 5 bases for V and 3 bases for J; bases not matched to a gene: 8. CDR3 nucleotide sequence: TGTGCCAGCAGTCATACCGGGACAGGGATCTACGAGCAGTACTTC. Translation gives CASSHTGTGIYEQYF.

CDR3 in amino acids: CASSQDYAAGSSGNEQFF. The CDR3 nucleotides are TGCGCCAGCAGCCAAGATTATGCAGCGGGGTCCTCCGGCAATGAGCAGTTCTTC. The chain has TRBV4-3 and TRBJ2-1; 7 nucleotides match TRBD2. V lost 0 bases to trimming and J lost 6 bases; unmatched junction nucleotides: 14. The CDR3 runs 18 residues. Germline V CDR1 and CDR2: LGHNA, YSLEER.

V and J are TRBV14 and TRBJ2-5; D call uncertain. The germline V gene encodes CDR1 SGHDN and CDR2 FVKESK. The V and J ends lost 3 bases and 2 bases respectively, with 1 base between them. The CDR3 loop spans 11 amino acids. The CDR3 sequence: CASSHQETQYF. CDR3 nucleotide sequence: TGTGCCAGCAGCCATCAAGAGACCCAGTACTTC.

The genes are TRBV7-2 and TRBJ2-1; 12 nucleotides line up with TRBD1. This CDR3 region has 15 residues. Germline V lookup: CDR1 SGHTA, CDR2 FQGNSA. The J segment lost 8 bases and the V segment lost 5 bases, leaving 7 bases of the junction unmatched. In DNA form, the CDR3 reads TGTGCCAGCAGCCACTCCGGGACAGGGGGCGATGAGCAGTTCTTC. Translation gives CASSHSGTGGDEQFF.

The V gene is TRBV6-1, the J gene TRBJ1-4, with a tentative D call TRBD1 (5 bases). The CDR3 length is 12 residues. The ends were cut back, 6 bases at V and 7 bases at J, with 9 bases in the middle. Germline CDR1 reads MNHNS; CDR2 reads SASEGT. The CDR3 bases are TGTGCCAGCAGCCAGGGAAGTGAAAAACTGTTTTTT. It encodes CASSQGSEKLFF.

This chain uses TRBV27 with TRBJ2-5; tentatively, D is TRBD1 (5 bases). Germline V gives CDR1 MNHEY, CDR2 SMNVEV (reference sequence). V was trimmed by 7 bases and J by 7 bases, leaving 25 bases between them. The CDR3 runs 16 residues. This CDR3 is CASTHVTKDRRRTQYF. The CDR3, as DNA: TGTGCCAGCACCCACGTGACCAAAGACAGACGGAGGACCCAGTACTTC.

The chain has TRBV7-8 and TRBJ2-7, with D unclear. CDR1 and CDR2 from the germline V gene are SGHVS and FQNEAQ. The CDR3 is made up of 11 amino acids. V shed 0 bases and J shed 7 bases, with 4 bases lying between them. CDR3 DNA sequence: TGTGCCAGCAGCTTAGCGAGAGAGCAGTACTTC. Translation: CASSLAREQYF.

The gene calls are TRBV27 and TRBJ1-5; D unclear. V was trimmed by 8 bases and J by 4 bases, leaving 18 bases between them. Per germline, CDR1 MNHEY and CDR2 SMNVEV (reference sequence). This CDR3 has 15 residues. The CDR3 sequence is CASRLTRRANQPQHF. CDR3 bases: TGTGCCAGCCGATTAACCCGCCGGGCGAATCAGCCCCAGCATTTT.

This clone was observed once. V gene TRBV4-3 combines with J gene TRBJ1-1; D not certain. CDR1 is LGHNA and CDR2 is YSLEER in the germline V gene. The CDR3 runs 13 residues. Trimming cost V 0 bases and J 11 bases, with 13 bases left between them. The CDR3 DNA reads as TGCGCCAGCAGCCAAGATGCCGGGATGTATGCTTTCTTT. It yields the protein CASSQDAGMYAFF.

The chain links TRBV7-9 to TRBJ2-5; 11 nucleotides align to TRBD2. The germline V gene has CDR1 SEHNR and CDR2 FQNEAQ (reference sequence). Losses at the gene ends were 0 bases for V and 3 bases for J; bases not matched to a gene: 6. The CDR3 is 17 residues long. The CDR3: CASSLAASGGTEETQYF. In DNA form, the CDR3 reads TGTGCCAGCAGCTTAGCGGCTAGCGGGGGGACAGAAGAGACCCAGTACTTC.

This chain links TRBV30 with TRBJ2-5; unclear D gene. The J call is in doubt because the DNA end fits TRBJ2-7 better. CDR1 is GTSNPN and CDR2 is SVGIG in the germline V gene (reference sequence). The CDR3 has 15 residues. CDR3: CAWSVRSLSSYEQYF. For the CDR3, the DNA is TGTGCCTGGAGTGTACGCTCCCTAAGCTCCTACGAGCAGTACTTC.

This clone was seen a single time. CDR3 protein: CASSSTGGTTNEKLFF. CDR3 sequence (DNA): TGTGCCAGTAGTTCGACAGGGGGAACAACTAATGAAAAACTGTTTTTT. This chain connects TRBV19 to TRBJ1-4, with TRBD1 matching over 9 bases. CDR1 and CDR2 (germline): LNHDA, SQIVND (reference sequence). The CDR3 spans 16 residues. Trimming cost V 5 bases and J 0 bases; bases outside gene matches: 4.

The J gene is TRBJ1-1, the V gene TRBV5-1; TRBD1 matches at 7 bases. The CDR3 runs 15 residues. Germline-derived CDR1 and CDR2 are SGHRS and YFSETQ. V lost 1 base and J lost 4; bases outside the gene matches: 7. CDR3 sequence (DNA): TGCGCCAGCAGCTTGAGTAGGGGGCTGGGCACTGAAGCTTTCTTT. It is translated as CASSLSRGLGTEAFF.

The chain's CDR3 is CASSQRQGIPYEQYF. The CDR3 DNA reads TGCGCCAGCAGCCAACGACAGGGGATCCCCTACGAGCAGTACTTC. The chain carries TRBV4-1 and TRBJ2-7, with TRBD1 matching over 8 bases. Germline lookup yields CDR1 MGHRA and CDR2 YSYEKL. The trim removed 2 bases at V and 2 bases at J, leaving 5 bases unmatched. CDR3 length: 15 residues.

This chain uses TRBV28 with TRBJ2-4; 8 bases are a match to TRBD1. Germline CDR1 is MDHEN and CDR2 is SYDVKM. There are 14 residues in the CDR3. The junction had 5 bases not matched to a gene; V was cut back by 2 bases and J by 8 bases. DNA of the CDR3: TGTGCCAGCAGTTTAGGGAACAGGGGGGACATTCAGTACTTC. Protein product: CASSLGNRGDIQYF.

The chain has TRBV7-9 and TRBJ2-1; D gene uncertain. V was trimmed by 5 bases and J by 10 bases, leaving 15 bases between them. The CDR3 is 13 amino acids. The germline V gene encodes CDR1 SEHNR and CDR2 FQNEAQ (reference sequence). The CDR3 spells CASSPGSATEQFF. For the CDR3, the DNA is TGTGCCAGCAGCCCCGGCAGCGCGACGGAGCAGTTCTTC.

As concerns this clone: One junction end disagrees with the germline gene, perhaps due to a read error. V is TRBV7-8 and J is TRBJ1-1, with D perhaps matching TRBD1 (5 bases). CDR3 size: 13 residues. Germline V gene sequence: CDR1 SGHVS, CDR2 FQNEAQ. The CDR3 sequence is CASSLGEGPTRVF. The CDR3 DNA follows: TGTGCCAGCAGCTTAGGTGAGGGACCCACCCGTGTTTTT.

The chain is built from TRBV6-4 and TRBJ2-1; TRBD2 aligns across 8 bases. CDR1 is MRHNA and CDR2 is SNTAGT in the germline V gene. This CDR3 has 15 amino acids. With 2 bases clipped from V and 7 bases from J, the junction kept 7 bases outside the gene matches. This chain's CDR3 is CASSDAVTSANEQFF. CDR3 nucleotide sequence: TGTGCCAGCAGTGACGCCGTGACTAGCGCGAATGAGCAGTTCTTC.